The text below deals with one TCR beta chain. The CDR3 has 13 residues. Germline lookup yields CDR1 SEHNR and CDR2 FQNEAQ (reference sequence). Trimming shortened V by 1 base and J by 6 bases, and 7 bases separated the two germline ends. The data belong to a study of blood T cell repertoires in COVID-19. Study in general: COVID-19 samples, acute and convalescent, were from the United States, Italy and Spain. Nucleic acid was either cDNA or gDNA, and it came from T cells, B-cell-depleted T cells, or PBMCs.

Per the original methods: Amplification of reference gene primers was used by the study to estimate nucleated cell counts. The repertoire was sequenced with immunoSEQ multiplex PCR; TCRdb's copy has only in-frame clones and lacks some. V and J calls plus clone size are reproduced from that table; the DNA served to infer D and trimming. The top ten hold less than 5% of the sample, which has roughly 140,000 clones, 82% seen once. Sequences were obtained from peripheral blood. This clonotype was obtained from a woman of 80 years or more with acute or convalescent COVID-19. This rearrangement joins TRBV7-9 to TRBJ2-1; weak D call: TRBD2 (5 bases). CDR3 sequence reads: CASSLGEGNEQFF. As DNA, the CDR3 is TGTGCCAGCAGCTTAGGTGAGGGCAATGAGCAGTTCTTC.